The clone carrying this T cell receptor beta chain occurred a few times. This sample was taken from a study of blood T cell repertoires in COVID-19. As originally analysed: Amplified reference gene primers provided the basis for estimating nucleated cell counts. Generated by immunoSEQ multiplex PCR, the TCRdb table keeps only in-frame clones and is missing some. Clone size and V and J calls were adopted from that table, with D and trimming inferred from the DNA. This table holds 200,000 to 250,000 clones, around 84% found once. V lost 3 bases, J lost 7 bases, and 6 bases stayed unmatched. This CDR3 contains 15 residues. Germline V gene lookup returns CDR1 SGHVS and CDR2 FQNEAQ.

Specimen: peripheral blood. The receptor comes from a woman of 80 years or more with active or convalescent COVID-19. The chain uses TRBV7-8 and TRBJ1-6, with 7 bases that match TRBD1. CDR3 sequence reads: CASSFGGRGNSPLHF. The DNA of the CDR3 is TGTGCCAGCAGCTTCGGCGGCAGGGGGAATTCACCCCTCCACTTT. The variable domain in full, completed from reference TRBV7-8 and TRBJ1-6, reads GAGVSQSPRYKVAKRGQDVALRCDPISGHVSLFWYQQALGQGPEFLTYFQNEAQLDKSGLPSDRFFAERPEGSVSTLKIQRTQQEDSAVYLCASSFGGRGNSPLHFGNGTRLTVT.